A single sample is the source of the 12 T cell receptor beta chains below, sequenced in a study of T-cell memory formation after mild COVID-19. TCRdb called the 5' RACE reads again in MiXCR, with one record for every CDR3 protein. The table lists roughly 240,000 distinct CDR3 sequences, 15% to 20% of them singletons. Sequencing used PBMCs or a T cell subset sorted from them (not recorded which). The receptors come from a man in his late teens or twenties who had mild COVID-19 (a few samples of this study predate the infection). Cell type and time point are not known.

This sequence joins TRBV21-1 and TRBJ2-3; the table's TRBD1 call for D was not verified on the DNA. TRBV21-1 is reported as a pseudogene. This CDR3 has 15 residues. CDR3 in DNA: TGTGCCAGCGTCCCCCGGGACAGGGCCACAGATACGCAGTATTTT. The encoded protein is CASVPRDRATDTQYF.

This chain links TRBV11-1 with TRBJ2-1, with TRBD2 identical over 9 bases. With 8 bases clipped from V and 6 bases from J, the junction kept 5 bases outside the gene matches. Germline CDR1 SGHAT, CDR2 FQDESV (reference sequence). The CDR3 spans 13 residues. DNA for the CDR3: TGTGCCAGCGTGTCGCGGGGGGGCAATGAGCAGTTCTTC. It encodes CASVSRGGNEQFF.

This clonotype was seen more than once but under ten times. Written as DNA, the CDR3 is TGTGCCAGCAGTGGGACTATGACCGGGGAGCTGTTTTTT. Translating it yields CASSGTMTGELFF. The rearrangement links TRBV2 to TRBJ2-2; weak D call: TRBD2 (6 bases). In germline, CDR1 is SNHLY, CDR2 FYNNEI. Between the trimmed V and J ends, which lost 4 bases and 5 bases, there was a span of 8 bases. The CDR3 is 13 amino acids.

This sequence joins TRBV6-5 and TRBJ2-7; 7 positions agree with TRBD1. The germline CDR1 and CDR2 sequences are MNHEY and SVGAGI. Unmatched junction bases numbered 8, after V lost 10 bases and J lost 2 bases. The CDR3 has 13 amino acids. The CDR3 here is CATRDSATYEQYF. Here the CDR3 DNA reads TGTGCCACCCGGGACAGCGCTACCTACGAGCAGTACTTC.

This clonotype was seen a handful of times. This sequence joins TRBV9 and TRBJ2-3; possible D gene TRBD2, 7 bases. Looked up from germline, CDR1 is SGDLS and CDR2 is YYNGEE. The CDR3 covers 16 residues. V shed 2 bases and J shed 2 bases, with 15 bases lying between them. The CDR3 is CASSVREGDLTDTQYF. CDR3 coding DNA: TGTGCCAGCAGCGTGAGGGAGGGGGACCTCACAGATACGCAGTATTTT. The full variable domain, completed using reference TRBV9 and TRBJ2-3, is DSGVTQTPKHLITATGQRVTLRCSPRSGDLSVYWYQQSLDQGLQFLIQYYNGEERAKGNILERFSAQQFPDLHSELNLSSLELGDSALYFCASSVREGDLTDTQYFGPGTRLTVL.

This chain joins TRBV28 and TRBJ1-1; 7 nucleotides line up with TRBD1. This CDR3 region has 16 residues. The junction had 10 bases not matched to a gene; V was cut back by 4 bases and J by 2 bases. Germline-derived CDR1 and CDR2 are MDHEN and SYDVKM. Here the CDR3 reads CASSSPGGTTNTEAFF. Here the CDR3 DNA reads TGTGCCAGCAGTTCCCCAGGGGGGACAACCAACACTGAAGCTTTCTTT.

This chain joins TRBV12-3 or TRBV12-4 and TRBJ1-2; D is undetermined. The ends were cut back, 3 bases at V and 8 bases at J, with 16 bases in the middle. The CDR3 extends over 14 amino acids. CDR3 region: CASSLGWVMGGYTF. In DNA form, the CDR3 reads TGTGCCAGCAGTTTGGGCTGGGTTATGGGGGGCTACACCTTC.

The chain couples TRBV5-1 to TRBJ1-2; maybe TRBD1 (5 bases). V was trimmed by 0 bases and J by 4 bases, leaving 13 bases between them. Germline V gene data show CDR1 as SGHRS and CDR2 as YFSETQ. The CDR3 consists of 15 residues. CDR3 nucleotide sequence: TGCGCCAGCAGCTTGGGGGAGCAGGGATCCTATGGCTACACCTTC. This codes for CASSLGEQGSYGYTF. The entire variable domain, with the rest obtained from reference TRBV5-1 and TRBJ1-2, is as follows: KAGVTQTPRYLIKTRGQQVTLSCSPISGHRSVSWYQQTPGQGLQFLFEYFSETQRNKGNFPGRFSGRQFSNSRSEMNVSTLELGDSALYLCASSLGEQGSYGYTFGSGTRLTVV.

This clonotype has ten or more counts. V and J are TRBV12-3 or TRBV12-4 and TRBJ1-1; TRBD1 is a possible D gene (5 bases). V dropped 6 bases and J dropped 1 base, with 9 bases sitting between them. This CDR3 is 13 amino acids long. DNA for the CDR3: TGTGCCAGCAGCCGCACAGGGAACACTGAAGCTTTCTTT. Its translation is CASSRTGNTEAFF.

This chain links TRBV12-3 or TRBV12-4 with TRBJ1-1; D is perhaps TRBD1 (5 bases). The V and J ends lost 5 bases and 10 bases respectively, with 17 bases between them. The CDR3 extends over 13 amino acids. The CDR3 DNA sequence: TGTGCCAGCAGTATCACCTCCAGGGTTGGAGCTTTCTTT. This encodes CASSITSRVGAFF.

Many counts were recorded for this clonotype. V gene TRBV13 combines with J gene TRBJ1-1; a weak D match, TRBD1 (6 bases). Germline V gene sequence: CDR1 PRHDT, CDR2 FYEKMQ (reference sequence). The V end lost 6 bases, the J end lost 1 base, and 9 bases lay between the germline ends. The CDR3 covers 13 residues. The CDR3 reads CASRPTGNTEAFF. The CDR3 DNA reads TGTGCCAGCAGGCCGACAGGGAACACTGAAGCTTTCTTT. Drawing the rest from reference TRBV13 and TRBJ1-1, the complete variable domain is AAGVIQSPRHLIKEKRETATLKCYPIPRHDTVYWYQQGPGQDPQFLISFYEKMQSDKGSIPDRFSAQQFSDYHSELNMSSLELGDSALYFCASRPTGNTEAFFGQGTRLTVV.

The gene calls are TRBV5-1 and TRBJ2-5, with TRBD2 matching over 8 bases. V trimming: 3 bases; J trimming: 0 bases; junction bases outside the gene matches: 4. The germline gives CDR1 SGHRS, CDR2 YFSETQ. The length of the CDR3 is 15 residues. The CDR3 loop is CASSYTGGYQETQYF. In nucleotides, the CDR3 is TGCGCCAGCAGCTACACGGGGGGGTACCAAGAGACCCAGTACTTC.